The T cell receptor beta chain described here comes from a study of metastatic and nonmetastatic thyroid tumors. Overall study context: Patients with malignant and benign thyroid disease provided blood and tumor or nodule tissue, whose repertoires were compared. Study findings and constraints: Reports indicated that malignant thyroid tumors showed significantly higher TCR beta diversity than benign nodules did, in blood and tumor.

In the original analysis: Building a distant-metastasis classifier for papillary thyroid cancer drew on CDR3 differences across clinicopathological groups. TCRdb ran MiXCR on the PCR reads. The V and J calls were determined by TCRdb, not by the authors. The table includes 35,000 to 50,000 clones, 4% to 5% detected once. In this sample, this clone turned up many times. The antigen is undetermined. Thyroid surgery took place with no prior treatment in any patient. The CDR3 has 13 residues. Germline V CDR1 and CDR2: SQVTM, ANQGSEA. Trimming shortened V by 6 bases and J by 2 bases, and 14 bases separated the two germline ends.

The TCR was taken from a female donor with papillary thyroid cancer or a benign thyroid nodule (not recorded which). Some clones in this sample may be carry-over from other donors' samples. The J gene is TRBJ2-7, the V gene TRBV29-1; tentative D call: TRBD1 (6 bases). Material for sequencing was blood. The CDR3 DNA reads TGCAGCGTCATACAGGGAGCCACCTACGAGCAGTACTTC. It codes for CSVIQGATYEQYF.